Shown below are 28 T cell receptor beta chains from a single sample sequenced in a study of T cells in Graves' hyperthyroidism and ophthalmopathy. TCR beta CDR3 regions were amplified from RNA transcripts. The primer set for the first-round RT-PCR of the TCR CDR3 was HTBI. MiXCR, run by TCRdb on the multiplex PCR reads, gives a single entry per CDR3 protein. The sample records about 500,000 distinct CDR3 sequences, roughly 17% being singletons. Sequenced input: blood. The receptor set was obtained from a woman between 18 and 30 years old with Graves' ophthalmopathy.

This clonotype was detected ten times or more. The chain uses TRBV28 and TRBJ2-2; D gene uncertain. CDR1 and CDR2 (germline): MDHEN, SYDVKM. V dropped 3 bases and J dropped 5 bases, with 7 bases sitting between them. The CDR3 totals 13 residues. Here the CDR3 DNA reads TGTGCCAGCAGTTTGAGTGGAACCGGGGAGCTGTTTTTT. Translating it yields CASSLSGTGELFF.

The sample holds many counts of this clonotype. This chain connects TRBV20-1 to TRBJ2-1, with 11 positions matching TRBD2. Germline assignment: CDR1 DFQATT and CDR2 SNEGSKA (reference sequence). Trimming took 5 bases from V and 8 from J; bases not matched to a gene: 8. The CDR3 totals 14 residues. The CDR3 protein is CSASSGGPPYEQFF. CDR3 coding DNA: TGCAGTGCTTCTAGCGGGGGGCCCCCCTATGAGCAGTTCTTC.

The DNA for the CDR3 is TGTGCCAGCAGTTACCACAAACGGGCAGATACGCAGTATTTT. Translating gives CASSYHKRADTQYF. This chain uses TRBV25-1 with TRBJ2-3; D gene ambiguous. Trimming took 5 bases from V and 4 from J, leaving 13 bases between them. The germline V gene encodes CDR1 MGHDK and CDR2 SYGVNS. CDR3 length equals 14 residues.

This clonotype was picked up many times. The rearrangement links TRBV27 to TRBJ2-1; 7 bases are shared with TRBD2. The length of the CDR3 is 17 residues. CDR1 and CDR2 from the germline V gene are MNHEY and SMNVEV (reference sequence). The trim removed 3 bases at V and 7 bases at J, leaving 15 bases unmatched. The CDR3 region has the DNA TGTGCCAGCAGTTTCTATACCGGGACTACCTCGTGGAATGAGCAGTTCTTC. Translating it yields CASSFYTGTTSWNEQFF.

This clonotype was counted ten times or more. A read error may account for a junction end that differs from germline. The chain has TRBV29-1 and TRBJ1-1; no definite D call. Germline V gene sequence: CDR1 SQVTM, CDR2 ANQGSEA. The CDR3 spans 12 residues. The CDR3 spells CSVTPPNSEAFF. In nucleotides, the CDR3 is TGCAGCGTGACCCCACCCAACAGTGAAGCTTTCTTT.

This clonotype was detected ten times or more. This rearrangement joins TRBV5-1 to TRBJ2-7; D might be TRBD1 (6 bases). This CDR3 comprises 13 residues. V lost 1 base and J lost 3, with 8 bases in between. Germline V gene lookup returns CDR1 SGHRS and CDR2 YFSETQ. CDR3 region: CASSLTGLYEQYF. CDR3 coding DNA: TGCGCCAGCAGCTTGACAGGGCTCTACGAGCAGTACTTC.

The chain uses TRBV5-1 and TRBJ2-7; the D gene is possibly TRBD2 (5 bases). The germline V gene encodes CDR1 SGHRS and CDR2 YFSETQ. The CDR3 loop spans 14 amino acids. V lost 2 bases and J 1 base, leaving 10 bases between the germline ends. The CDR3 DNA reads as TGCGCCAGCAGCTTCTCCGGGATATCCTACGAGCAGTACTTC. It translates to CASSFSGISYEQYF.

This clonotype was detected many times. The rearrangement uses TRBV28 and TRBJ2-7; D ambiguous. This CDR3 spans 15 amino acids. Germline values: CDR1 MDHEN, CDR2 SYDVKM. Trimming shortened V by 8 bases and J by 2 bases, and 19 bases separated the two germline ends. In DNA form, the CDR3 reads TGTGCCAGCGCCGCGAAGTTGGGGAACACCTACGAGCAGTACTTC. This translates into CASAAKLGNTYEQYF.

This clonotype was recorded at least ten times. The rearrangement joins TRBV27 to TRBJ2-1, with a possible D match to TRBD1 (5 bases). Germline assignment: CDR1 MNHEY and CDR2 SMNVEV (reference sequence). CDR3 size: 13 residues. Between the trimmed V and J ends, which lost 6 bases and 3 bases, there was a span of 9 bases. CDR3 bases: TGTGCCAGCAGACCCGACAGCTACAATGAGCAGTTCTTC. Translated: CASRPDSYNEQFF.

The table lists this clonotype with a few counts. This rearrangement joins TRBV10-3 to TRBJ2-5; no clear D gene. CDR3 length equals 13 residues. V gave up 4 bases and J gave up 5 bases, with 11 bases separating them. From germline, CDR1 is ENHRY and CDR2 SYGVKD. For the CDR3, the DNA is TGTGCCATCAGTGTCAAGTTAGGGGAGACCCAGTACTTC. Encoded protein: CAISVKLGETQYF.

This sequence joins TRBV7-9 and TRBJ1-2; TRBD1 matches at 8 bases. The germline gives CDR1 SEHNR, CDR2 FQNEAQ (reference sequence). The length of the CDR3 is 16 residues. The J segment lost 6 bases and the V segment lost 1 base, leaving 10 bases of the junction unmatched. This chain's CDR3 is CASSLVPTGEDDGYTF. The CDR3 nucleotides are TGTGCCAGCAGCTTAGTCCCGACAGGGGAAGACGATGGCTACACCTTC.

This chain connects TRBV5-1 to TRBJ1-1; a possible D gene is TRBD1 (6 bases). The V end was cut by 1 base, the J end by 3 bases, with 13 bases between. The V gene's germline CDR1 is SGHRS and CDR2 YFSETQ. The CDR3 totals 15 residues. CDR3 residues: CASSLYPGADTEAFF. CDR3 DNA sequence: TGCGCCAGCAGCTTGTATCCGGGGGCGGACACTGAAGCTTTCTTT.

The chain links TRBV12-3 or TRBV12-4 to TRBJ1-4; D is unresolved. The CDR3 has 13 residues. Trimming removed 6 bases from V and 6 bases from J, with 11 bases in between. This chain's CDR3 is CASRPSVDEKLFF. The CDR3 coding sequence is TGTGCCAGCAGGCCATCCGTGGATGAAAAACTGTTTTTT.

This clonotype occurred a few times. V gene TRBV6-1 combines with J gene TRBJ2-5; possible D gene TRBD2, 7 bases. Trimming removed 5 bases from V and 5 bases from J, with 18 bases in between. This CDR3 is built from 15 residues. Per the germline V gene, CDR1 is MNHNS and CDR2 is SASEGT. CDR3 nucleotides: TGTGCCAGCAGTACCTTGGGGGGGCAATACGAGACCCAGTACTTC. Protein sequence: CASSTLGGQYETQYF.

This clonotype showed up just a few times. Since a much larger clone is just one base distant, this may be a read error. The chain combines TRBV20-1 with TRBJ1-5; D unclear. There are 16 residues in the CDR3. V was cut by 5 bases and J by 9 bases, with 26 bases left in between. Germline lookup yields CDR1 DFQATT and CDR2 SNEGSKA (reference sequence). CDR3 nucleotides: TGCAGTGCTGTAGCGGCGGTCGGCCGCAGGTTTGGGCCCCAGCATTTT. It codes for CSAVAAVGRRFGPQHF.

This clonotype was picked up many times. The V call is TRBV20-1, the J call TRBJ2-5, with D possibly being TRBD1 or TRBD2 (5 bases each). The V end lost 3 bases, the J end lost 4 bases, and 18 bases lay between the germline ends. Per germline, CDR1 DFQATT and CDR2 SNEGSKA (reference sequence). CDR3 length: 15 residues. CDR3 in amino acids: CSARSLRGGGETQYF. The CDR3 bases are TGCAGTGCTAGGTCTCTTCGTGGGGGTGGAGAGACCCAGTACTTC.

This clonotype was recorded at least ten times. The rearrangement uses TRBV20-1 and TRBJ2-3, with 10 bases identical to TRBD2. CDR1 is DFQATT, CDR2 SNEGSKA, per germline (reference sequence). V trimming: 6 bases; J trimming: 7 bases; junction bases outside the gene matches: 13. The CDR3 has 15 residues. CDR3 loop: CSALAGGRTVYTQYF. The DNA of the CDR3 is TGCAGTGCCTTAGCGGGAGGACGCACTGTGTATACGCAGTATTTT.

The chain is built from TRBV28 and TRBJ1-2; 8 bases fit TRBD1. Unmatched junction bases numbered 5, after V lost 10 bases and J lost 1 base. The CDR3 covers 13 residues. The germline V gene has CDR1 MDHEN and CDR2 SYDVKM. CDR3: CATTTGGNYGYTF. DNA of the CDR3: TGTGCCACGACAACAGGGGGTAACTATGGCTACACCTTC.

There are many counts of this clonotype. V is TRBV5-1 and J is TRBJ1-4, with D unclear. Per the germline V gene, CDR1 is SGHRS and CDR2 is YFSETQ. Trimming removed 0 bases at V and 8 bases at J, with 8 bases between. This CDR3 region has 13 residues. As DNA, the CDR3 is TGCGCCAGCAGCTTGGGACTGAGCGAAAAACTGTTTTTT. This gives the protein CASSLGLSEKLFF.

The gene calls are TRBV27 and TRBJ2-2, with no clear D. CDR3 length: 15 residues. Germline V CDR1 and CDR2: MNHEY, SMNVEV (reference sequence). Trimming removed 8 bases from V and 1 base from J, with 14 bases in between. Here the CDR3 DNA reads TGTGCCAGCCGCCCCCGCGCGGAGAACACCGGGGAGCTGTTTTTT. Its translation: CASRPRAENTGELFF.

The rearrangement uses TRBV6-1 and TRBJ2-1; tentatively, D is TRBD2 (6 bases). CDR3 size: 15 residues. Trimming cost V 5 bases and J 4 bases, with 15 bases left between them. Germline CDR1 is MNHNS and CDR2 is SASEGT. CDR3: CASSSSRDSYNEQFF. The CDR3 bases are TGTGCCAGCAGTTCGTCCCGGGACTCGTACAATGAGCAGTTCTTC.

This clonotype was seen only a few times. Germline is not matched at one junction end, which may reflect a read error. The rearrangement joins TRBV6-2 or TRBV6-3 to TRBJ2-5, with D tentatively TRBD2 (5 bases). Germline lookup yields CDR1 MNHEY and CDR2 SVGEGT. The CDR3 length is 12 residues. CDR3 sequence: CASSPIGETQHF. CDR3 sequence (DNA): TGTGCCAGCAGTCCTATTGGGGAGACCCAGCACTTC.

The rearrangement links TRBV13 to TRBJ2-6; 8 bases map to TRBD1. Germline trimming cut 6 bases from V and 3 bases from J; bases unmatched to any gene: 13. The CDR3 totals 18 residues. CDR1 is PRHDT, CDR2 FYEKMQ, per germline (reference sequence). The CDR3 DNA is TGTGCCAGCAGGCCCGGGACAGGCGCTTTGAATGGGGCCAACGTCCTGACTTTC. It yields the protein CASRPGTGALNGANVLTF.

J is TRBJ1-4 and V is TRBV29-1; D uncertain. Per germline, CDR1 SQVTM and CDR2 ANQGSEA. V was cut by 4 bases and J by 6 bases, with 6 bases left in between. CDR3 size: 11 residues. The chain's CDR3 is CSVAKYEKLFF. CDR3 nucleotides: TGCAGCGTTGCGAAATATGAAAAACTGTTTTTT.

This clonotype was seen ten or more times. The chain combines TRBV27 with TRBJ2-1; TRBD2 agrees at 8 bases. The V gene end was trimmed by 2 bases and the J gene end by 2 bases; junction bases not matched to a gene: 5. Germline V gene lookup returns CDR1 MNHEY and CDR2 SMNVEV (reference sequence). The CDR3 is 16 residues long. CDR3 in amino acids: CASSLAGGGTYNEQFF. CDR3 bases: TGTGCCAGCAGTTTAGCGGGAGGAGGGACCTACAATGAGCAGTTCTTC.

Many counts were recorded for this clonotype. The chain has TRBV7-9 and TRBJ1-2, with D perhaps TRBD1 (6 bases). The V gene lost 5 bases and the J gene lost 1 base, with 8 bases spanning the gap. Germline V lookup: CDR1 SEHNR, CDR2 FQNEAQ (reference sequence). The CDR3 totals 13 residues. The CDR3 DNA is TGTGCCAGCAGCGCACAGGGTAACTATGGCTACACCTTC. Amino acids: CASSAQGNYGYTF.

This clonotype has a count of ten or more. The chain recombines TRBV24-1 with TRBJ2-1; 9 bases are a match to TRBD2. CDR1 and CDR2 (germline): KGHDR, SFDVKD. After removal of 2 bases from V and 7 bases from J, the junction contained 14 bases not matched to a gene. The CDR3 extends over 18 amino acids. CDR3 in amino acids: CATSDSRGLAGRWNEQFF. In nucleotides, the CDR3 is TGTGCCACCAGTGATTCCAGGGGACTAGCCGGGAGGTGGAATGAGCAGTTCTTC.

Notes on this clonotype: Its ends do not fully match the called genes, so a read error is possible. The chain recombines TRBV12-3 or TRBV12-4 with TRBJ1-2, with a tentative D call TRBD1 (5 bases). The CDR3 has 13 residues. Here the CDR3 reads CAGSLAGNYGYTF. CDR3 sequence (DNA): TGTGCCGGCAGTTTAGCAGGGAATTATGGCTACACCTTC.